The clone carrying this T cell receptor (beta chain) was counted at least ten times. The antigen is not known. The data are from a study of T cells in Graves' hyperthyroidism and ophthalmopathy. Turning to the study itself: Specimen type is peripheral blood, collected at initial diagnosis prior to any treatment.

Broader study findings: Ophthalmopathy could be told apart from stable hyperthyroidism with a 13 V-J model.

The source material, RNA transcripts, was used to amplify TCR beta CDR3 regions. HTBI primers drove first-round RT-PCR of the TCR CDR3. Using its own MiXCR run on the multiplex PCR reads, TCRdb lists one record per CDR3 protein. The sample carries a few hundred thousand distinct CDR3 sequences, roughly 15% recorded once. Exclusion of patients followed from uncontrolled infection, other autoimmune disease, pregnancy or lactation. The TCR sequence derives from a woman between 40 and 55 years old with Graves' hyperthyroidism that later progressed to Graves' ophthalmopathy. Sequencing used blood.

CDR3: CASGLNTGELFF. CDR3 bases: TGTGCCAGCGGCCTGAACACCGGGGAGCTGTTTTTT. V and J are TRBV27 and TRBJ2-2; D not certain. V was cut by 8 bases and J by 1 base, with 5 bases left in between. The V gene's germline CDR1 is MNHEY and CDR2 SMNVEV (reference sequence). The CDR3 is made up of 12 amino acids.